The clone carrying this T cell receptor (beta chain) was seen only once. The assay was immunoSEQ multiplex PCR, and TCRdb's table has in-frame clones only and misses some. The profile shows about 160,000 clones, nearly 96% of them singletons. The CDR3 is 16 residues long. Germline CDR1 reads KGHDR; CDR2 reads SFDVKD. V lost 4 bases and J lost 2; bases outside the gene matches: 3. These data come from a study of control samples from healthy donors and cancer patients. This TCR was recovered from a woman between 25 and 40 years old in good health. The sequenced sample was blood. The chain couples TRBV24-1 to TRBJ2-1, with 11 bases aligning to TRBD1. The CDR3 DNA is TGTGCCACCAGTGAAAAGGGACAGGGGGCCTACAATGAGCAGTTCTTC. Translation gives CATSEKGQGAYNEQFF.